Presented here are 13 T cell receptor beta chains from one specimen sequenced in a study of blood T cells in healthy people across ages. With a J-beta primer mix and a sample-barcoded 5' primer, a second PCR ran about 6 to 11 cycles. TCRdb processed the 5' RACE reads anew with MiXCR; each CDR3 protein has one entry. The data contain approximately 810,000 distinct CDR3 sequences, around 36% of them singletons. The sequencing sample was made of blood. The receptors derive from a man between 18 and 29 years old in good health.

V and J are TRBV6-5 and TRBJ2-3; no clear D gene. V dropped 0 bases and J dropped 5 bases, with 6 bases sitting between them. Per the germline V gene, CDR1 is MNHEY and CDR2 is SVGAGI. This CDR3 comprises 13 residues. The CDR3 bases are TGTGCCAGCAGTTACTCCCTATTAGATACGCAGTATTTT. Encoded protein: CASSYSLLDTQYF.

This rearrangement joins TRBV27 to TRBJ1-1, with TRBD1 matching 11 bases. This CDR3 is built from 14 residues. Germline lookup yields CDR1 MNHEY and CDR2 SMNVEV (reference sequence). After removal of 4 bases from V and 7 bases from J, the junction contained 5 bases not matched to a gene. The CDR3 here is CASSSRDRGVEAFF. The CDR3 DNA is TGTGCCAGCAGTTCCCGGGACAGGGGGGTTGAAGCTTTCTTT.

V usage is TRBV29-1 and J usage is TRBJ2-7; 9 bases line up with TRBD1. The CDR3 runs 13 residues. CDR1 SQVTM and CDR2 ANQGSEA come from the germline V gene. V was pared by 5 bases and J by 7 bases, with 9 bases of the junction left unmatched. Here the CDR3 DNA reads TGCAGCGTTACCCTACAGGGGGCGAATGAGCAGTACTTC. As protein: CSVTLQGANEQYF.

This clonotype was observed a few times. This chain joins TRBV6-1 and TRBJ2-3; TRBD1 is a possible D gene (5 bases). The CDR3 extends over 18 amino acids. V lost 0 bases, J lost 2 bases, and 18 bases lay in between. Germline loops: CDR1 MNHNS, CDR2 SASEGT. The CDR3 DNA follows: TGTGCCAGCAGTGAAGCAGGGGTCAATAGAATCCTCACAGATACGCAGTATTTT. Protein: CASSEAGVNRILTDTQYF.

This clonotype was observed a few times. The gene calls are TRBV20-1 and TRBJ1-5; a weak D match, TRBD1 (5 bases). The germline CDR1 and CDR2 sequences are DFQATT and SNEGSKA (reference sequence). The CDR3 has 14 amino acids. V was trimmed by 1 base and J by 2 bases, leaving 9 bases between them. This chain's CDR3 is CSARGEGRNQPQHF. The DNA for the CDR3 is TGCAGTGCTAGAGGGGAGGGGCGCAATCAGCCCCAGCATTTT.

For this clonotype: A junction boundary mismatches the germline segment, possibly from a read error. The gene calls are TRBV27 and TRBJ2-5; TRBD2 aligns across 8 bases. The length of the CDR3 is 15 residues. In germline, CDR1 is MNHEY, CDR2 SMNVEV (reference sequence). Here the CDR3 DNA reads TGTGCCACCATGGGGAAGCGGGGGTCCCAAGAGGCCCAGTACTTC. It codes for CATMGKRGSQEAQYF.

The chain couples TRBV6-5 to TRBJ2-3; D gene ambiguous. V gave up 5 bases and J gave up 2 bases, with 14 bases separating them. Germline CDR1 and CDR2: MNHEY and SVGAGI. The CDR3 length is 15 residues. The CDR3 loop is CASSQAFVATDTQYF. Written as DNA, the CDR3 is TGTGCCAGCAGTCAGGCGTTTGTGGCCACAGATACGCAGTATTTT.

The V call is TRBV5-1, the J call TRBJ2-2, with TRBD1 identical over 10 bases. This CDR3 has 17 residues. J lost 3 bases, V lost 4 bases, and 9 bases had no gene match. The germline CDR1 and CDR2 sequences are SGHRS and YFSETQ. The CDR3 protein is CASSLNPGQGYTGELFF. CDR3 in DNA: TGCGCCAGCAGCCTTAATCCGGGACAGGGGTACACCGGGGAGCTGTTTTTT.

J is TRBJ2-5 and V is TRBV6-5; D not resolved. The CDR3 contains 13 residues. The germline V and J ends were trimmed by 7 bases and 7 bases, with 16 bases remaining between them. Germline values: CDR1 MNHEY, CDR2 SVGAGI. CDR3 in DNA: TGTGCCAGCAAAAATGAGAGGTTGGCGACCCAGTACTTC. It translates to CASKNERLATQYF.

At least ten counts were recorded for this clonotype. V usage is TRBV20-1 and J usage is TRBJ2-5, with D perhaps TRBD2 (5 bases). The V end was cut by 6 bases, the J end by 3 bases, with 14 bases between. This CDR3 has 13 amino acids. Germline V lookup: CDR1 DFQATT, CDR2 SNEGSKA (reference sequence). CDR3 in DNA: TGCAGTGCAGCCTCGGGATTTAAAGAGACCCAGTACTTC. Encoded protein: CSAASGFKETQYF.

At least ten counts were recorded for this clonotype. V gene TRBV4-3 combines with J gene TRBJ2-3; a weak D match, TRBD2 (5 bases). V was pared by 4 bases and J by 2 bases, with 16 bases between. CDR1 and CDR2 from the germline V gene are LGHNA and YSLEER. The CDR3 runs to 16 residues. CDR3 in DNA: TGCGCCAGCAGCCGCGGACTCCTTCAATCCACAGATACGCAGTATTTT. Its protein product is CASSRGLLQSTDTQYF.

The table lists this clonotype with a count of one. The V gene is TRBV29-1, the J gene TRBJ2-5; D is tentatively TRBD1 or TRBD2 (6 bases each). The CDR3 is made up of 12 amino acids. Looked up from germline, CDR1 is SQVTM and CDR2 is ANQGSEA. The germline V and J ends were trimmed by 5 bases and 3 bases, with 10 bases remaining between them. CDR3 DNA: TGCAGCGTTCAAAGGGGGGAAGAGACCCAGTACTTC. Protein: CSVQRGEETQYF.

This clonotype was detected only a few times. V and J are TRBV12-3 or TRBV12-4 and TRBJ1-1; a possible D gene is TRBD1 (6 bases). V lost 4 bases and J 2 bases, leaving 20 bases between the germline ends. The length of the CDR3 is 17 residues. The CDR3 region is CASSYRGGSPENTEAFF. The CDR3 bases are TGTGCCAGCAGTTACCGGGGGGGCAGCCCAGAAAACACTGAAGCTTTCTTT.